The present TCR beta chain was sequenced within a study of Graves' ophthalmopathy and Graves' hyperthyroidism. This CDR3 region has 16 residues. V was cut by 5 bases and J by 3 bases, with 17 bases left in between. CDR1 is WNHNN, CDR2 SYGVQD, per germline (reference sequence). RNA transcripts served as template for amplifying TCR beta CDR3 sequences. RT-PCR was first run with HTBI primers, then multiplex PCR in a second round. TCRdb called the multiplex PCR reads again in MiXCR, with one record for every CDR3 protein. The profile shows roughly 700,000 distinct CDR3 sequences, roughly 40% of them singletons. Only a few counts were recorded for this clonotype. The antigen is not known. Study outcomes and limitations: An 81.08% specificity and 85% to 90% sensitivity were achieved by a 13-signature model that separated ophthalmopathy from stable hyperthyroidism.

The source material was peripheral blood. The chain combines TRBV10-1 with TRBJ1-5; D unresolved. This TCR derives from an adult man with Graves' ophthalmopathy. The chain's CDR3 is CASSRLIQRDNQPQHF. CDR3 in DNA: TGCGCCAGCAGTCGACTTATACAGAGAGACAATCAGCCCCAGCATTTT.